This is a list of T cell receptor beta chains from one sample in a study of CD8+ T cells in alopecia areata. The protocol was immunoSEQ multiplex PCR, while the TCRdb copy is restricted to in-frame clones and leaves out a portion. The sample lists 150,000 to 200,000 clones, roughly 66% occurring once. Sequenced here: CD4+ T cells sorted from blood, sampled at week 24, from a patient treated with tofacitinib. The source of these receptors is a human donor with alopecia areata. CDR3s include the opening cysteine and the closing phenylalanine or tryptophan. Each record gives: clone size, J gene, V gene, CDR3 protein. Size is stated for part of the rows, as once, few or many counts, or as a class when the clone is expanded.

>.|TRBJ1-5|TRBV27
CASRGSHGQSYSNQPQHF
>.|TRBJ1-6|TRBV2
CATEKGRGDSPLHF
>few|TRBJ2-7|TRBV30
CAWSVDTLSYEQYF
>.|TRBJ1-2|TRBV5-1
CASSYEANYGYTF
>few|TRBJ2-3|TRBV12-5
CASGLSRLADTQYF
>.|TRBJ2-1|TRBV5-1
CASSLEAGGKYEQFF
>few|TRBJ2-3|TRBV29-1
CSVAAQIRFPDTQYF
>once|TRBJ2-6|TRBV4-3
CASSQDRNGANVLTF
>.|TRBJ1-1|TRBV27
CASSARPGFTEAFF
>.|TRBJ2-1|TRBV10-1
CASSEVVGLSYNEQFF
>.|TRBJ2-7|TRBV7-2
CASSFGGTSYEQYF
>.|TRBJ2-7|TRBV5-1
CASSLNRRDEQYF
>few|TRBJ2-7|TRBV11-2
CASSPQEGWVREQYF
>.|TRBJ2-1|TRBV4-3
CASSQVSGGVYNEQFF
>.|TRBJ1-2|TRBV30
CAWSVTTGPSYGYTF
>.|TRBJ1-2|TRBV5-1
CASSLGFEGHTF
>few|TRBJ2-5|TRBV29-1
CSVERIQETQYF
>.|TRBJ1-2|TRBV9
CASSFGANGYTF
>few|TRBJ2-1|TRBV18
CASSPGTGAVEQFF
>.|TRBJ2-3|TRBV5-1
CASSMRGLGDTQYF
>.|TRBJ2-6|TRBV5-1
CASSAQSSGANVLTF
>few|TRBJ1-1|TRBV5-6
CASSFGRATEAFF
>.|TRBJ1-5|TRBV1
CTSSQAELDRDSNQPQHF
>.|TRBJ2-7|TRBV30
CAWKPTRQASYEQYF
>.|TRBJ2-5|TRBV5-1
CASSLGGLAETQYF
>.|TRBJ1-5|TRBV6-5
CATRGLSNQPQHF
>.|TRBJ2-7|TRBV2
CASSVLAVEQYF
>few|TRBJ1-1|TRBV29-1
CSVVSPSTEAFF
>.|TRBJ2-7|TRBV2
CASKEGSYEQYF